This T cell receptor (beta chain) was recovered during a study of cytomegalovirus exposure and HLA in healthy donors. Study findings and constraints: Follow-up analysis later connected one missense variant in DCLRE1C with trimming of TCR beta V- and J-genes.

CDR3 length: 14 residues. Germline V lookup: CDR1 LGHNA, CDR2 YSLEER. With 0 bases clipped from V and 7 bases from J, the junction kept 2 bases outside the gene matches. PCR employed 60 Vbeta and 13 Jbeta primers. Method: immunoSEQ multiplex PCR; TCRdb's copy keeps in-frame clones and lacks some. This table holds some 150,000 clones, less than 85% found once. Regarding this clone: Its cognate antigen is unknown.

The chain recombines TRBV4-3 with TRBJ2-1, with 8 bases fitting TRBD1. The sequenced sample consisted of PBMCs. The source is a woman in her forties or fifties in good health and CMV-seropositive. CDR3 sequence (DNA): TGCGCCAGCAGCCAAGACAACAGGGGGAATGAGCAGTTCTTC. Amino acid sequence: CASSQDNRGNEQFF.